These 10 T cell receptor beta chains originate from one sample sequenced in a study of blood T cell repertoires in COVID-19. TCRdb keeps only in-frame clones here, not all; method: immunoSEQ multiplex PCR. The profile shows 180,000 or so clones, 80% to 85% of them singletons. The sample comprised PBMCs or T cells enriched from blood (not recorded which). These receptors were obtained from a woman aged 55-70 years who had recovered from COVID-19.

The V call is TRBV27, the J call TRBJ2-3; no clear D. The V gene's germline CDR1 is MNHEY and CDR2 SMNVEV (reference sequence). Deletions cut 3 bases from V and 0 bases from J, with 4 bases between. CDR3 size: 13 residues. The DNA of the CDR3 is TGTGCCAGCAGTTTCTATAGCACAGATACGCAGTATTTT. Translation: CASSFYSTDTQYF.

This chain joins TRBV24-1 and TRBJ2-3; 10 nucleotides align to TRBD2. Looked up from germline, CDR1 is KGHDR and CDR2 is SFDVKD. The junction had 14 bases not matched to a gene; V was cut back by 4 bases and J by 5 bases. The CDR3 spans 18 residues. The CDR3 spells CATSDPGGSGRAKDTQYF. In DNA, the CDR3 is TGTGCCACCAGTGACCCTGGGGGCAGCGGGAGGGCCAAAGATACGCAGTATTTT.

The rearrangement uses TRBV9 and TRBJ1-5, with TRBD1 matching 8 bases. V shed 4 bases and J 9 bases; nucleotides not matched to a gene: 9. Per germline, CDR1 SGDLS and CDR2 YYNGEE. The CDR3 length is 14 residues. For the CDR3, the DNA is TGTGCCAGCAGCCCCCTCGGACAGGGCGGGCCCCAGCATTTT. Translated, it gives CASSPLGQGGPQHF. Together with reference TRBV9 and TRBJ1-5, the CDR3 gives the full variable domain: DSGVTQTPKHLITATGQRVTLRCSPRSGDLSVYWYQQSLDQGLQFLIQYYNGEERAKGNILERFSAQQFPDLHSELNLSSLELGDSALYFCASSPLGQGGPQHFGDGTRLSIL.

This clone was counted a single time. This rearrangement joins TRBV18 to TRBJ1-3; no clear D gene. This CDR3 comprises 14 residues. From germline, CDR1 is KGHSH and CDR2 LQKENI. Trimming removed 5 bases at V and 0 bases at J, with 8 bases between. Written as DNA, the CDR3 is TGTGCCAGCTCAGCGGGAGGCTCTGGAAACACCATATATTTT. It translates to CASSAGGSGNTIYF. The complete variable domain, with remaining parts taken from reference TRBV18 and TRBJ1-3, reads NAGVMQNPRHLVRRRGQEARLRCSPMKGHSHVYWYRQLPEEGLKFMVYLQKENIIDESGMPKERFSAEFPKEGPSILRIQQVVRGDSAAYFCASSAGGSGNTIYFGEGSWLTVV.

The chain couples TRBV14 to TRBJ1-1; no clear D gene. With 0 bases removed from V and 11 bases from J, the gap between germline ends came to 13 bases. This CDR3 is 13 amino acids long. Germline V gene data show CDR1 as SGHDN and CDR2 as FVKESK. CDR3: CASSQDRGLAAFF. In nucleotides, the CDR3 is TGTGCCAGCAGCCAAGATAGAGGATTGGCGGCTTTCTTT.

The chain's CDR3 is CASSIGLAVAYEQYF. CDR3 DNA sequence: TGTGCCAGTAGTATCGGATTAGCGGTTGCCTACGAGCAGTACTTC. The chain uses TRBV19 and TRBJ2-7, with D possibly TRBD2 on 6 matching bases. Between the trimmed V and J ends, which lost 3 bases and 2 bases, there was a span of 14 bases. Germline V CDR1 and CDR2: LNHDA, SQIVND (reference sequence). The CDR3 contains 15 residues.

The chain employs TRBV24-1 and TRBJ2-7; 10 nucleotides agree with TRBD1. This CDR3 is built from 15 residues. The V and J ends lost 6 bases and 3 bases, in that order; junction bases with no gene match: 7. In germline, CDR1 is KGHDR, CDR2 SFDVKD. CDR3 in amino acids: CATSYDRGLVYEQYF. CDR3 in DNA: TGTGCCACCAGTTATGACAGGGGGCTTGTCTACGAGCAGTACTTC.

The chain recombines TRBV18 with TRBJ1-5; the match to TRBD1 covers 7 bases. This CDR3 is built from 13 residues. V was clipped by 3 bases and J by 8 bases; unmatched bases: 4. Germline lookup yields CDR1 KGHSH and CDR2 LQKENI. As DNA, the CDR3 is TGTGCCAGCTCACCCAGACAGGGTGAGCCCCAGCATTTT. Protein product: CASSPRQGEPQHF.

The chain combines TRBV6-5 with TRBJ2-7; 11 bases map to TRBD1. Per the germline V gene, CDR1 is MNHEY and CDR2 is SVGAGI. Losses at the gene ends were 6 bases for V and 6 bases for J; bases not matched to a gene: 7. CDR3 length: 14 amino acids. The DNA for the CDR3 is TGTGCCAGCAGGGCCCCTGGGACAGGGGGCGAGCAGTACTTC. This sequence encodes CASRAPGTGGEQYF.

This clone was observed once. This chain joins TRBV7-9 and TRBJ1-4; maybe TRBD1 (5 bases). The germline V gene has CDR1 SEHNR and CDR2 FQNEAQ (reference sequence). Trimming removed 5 bases at V and 8 bases at J, with 18 bases between. CDR3 size: 15 residues. The CDR3, as DNA: TGTGCCAGCAGCCCCGCGGGGGTTCCGAGGGAAAAACTGTTTTTT. Translation gives CASSPAGVPREKLFF.